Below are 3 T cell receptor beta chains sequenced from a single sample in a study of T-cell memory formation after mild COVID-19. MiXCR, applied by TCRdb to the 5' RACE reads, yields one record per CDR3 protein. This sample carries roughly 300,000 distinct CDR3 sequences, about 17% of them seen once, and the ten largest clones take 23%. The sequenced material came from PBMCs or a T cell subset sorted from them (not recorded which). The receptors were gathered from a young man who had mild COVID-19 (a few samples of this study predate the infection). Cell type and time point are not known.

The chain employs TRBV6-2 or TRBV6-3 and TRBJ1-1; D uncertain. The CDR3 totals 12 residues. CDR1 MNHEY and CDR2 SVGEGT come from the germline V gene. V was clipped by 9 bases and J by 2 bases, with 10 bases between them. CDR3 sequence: CASCRRNTEAFF. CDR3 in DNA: TGTGCCAGTTGCAGGCGAAACACTGAAGCTTTCTTT.

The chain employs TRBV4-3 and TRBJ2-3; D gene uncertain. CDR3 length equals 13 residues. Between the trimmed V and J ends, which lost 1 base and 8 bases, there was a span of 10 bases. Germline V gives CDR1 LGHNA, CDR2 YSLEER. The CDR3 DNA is TGCGCCAGCAGCCAAGTGCGGATATCTACGCAGTATTTT. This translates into CASSQVRISTQYF.

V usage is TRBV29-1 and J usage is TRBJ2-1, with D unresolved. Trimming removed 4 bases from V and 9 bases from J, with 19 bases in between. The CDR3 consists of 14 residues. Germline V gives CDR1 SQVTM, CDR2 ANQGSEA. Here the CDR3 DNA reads TGCAGCGTTGTTGGGTCTTGGCCGTATAGTGAGCAGTTCTTC. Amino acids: CSVVGSWPYSEQFF.